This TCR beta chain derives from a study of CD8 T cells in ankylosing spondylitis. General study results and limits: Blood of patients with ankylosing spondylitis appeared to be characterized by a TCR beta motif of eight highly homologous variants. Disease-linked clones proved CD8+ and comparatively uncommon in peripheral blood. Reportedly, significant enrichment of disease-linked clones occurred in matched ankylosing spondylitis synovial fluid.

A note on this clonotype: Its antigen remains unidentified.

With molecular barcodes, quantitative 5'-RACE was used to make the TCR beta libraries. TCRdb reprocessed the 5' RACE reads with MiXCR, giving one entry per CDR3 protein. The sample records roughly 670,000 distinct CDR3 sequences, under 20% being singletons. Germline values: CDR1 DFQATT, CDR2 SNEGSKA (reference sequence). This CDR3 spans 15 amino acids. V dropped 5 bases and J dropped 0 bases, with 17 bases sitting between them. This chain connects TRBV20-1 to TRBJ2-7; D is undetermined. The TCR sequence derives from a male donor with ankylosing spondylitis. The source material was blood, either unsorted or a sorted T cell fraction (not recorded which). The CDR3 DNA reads TGCAGTGCTGGATCGGCCTCCTCGGGCTCCTACGAGCAGTACTTC. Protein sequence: CSAGSASSGSYEQYF.